A single sample is the source of the 15 T cell receptor beta chains below, sequenced in a study of blood T cell repertoires in COVID-19. Sequencing was performed with immunoSEQ multiplex PCR; in TCRdb, only in-frame clones are kept and a portion is missing. Of 380,000 or so clones listed, around nine tenths are singletons. The sequenced sample consisted of PBMCs or T cells enriched from blood (not recorded which). All receptors derive from a woman younger than 45 with acute COVID-19.

This chain connects TRBV2 to TRBJ1-5; 9 bases are a match to TRBD1. This CDR3 is built from 14 residues. V lost 2 bases and J lost 5; bases outside the gene matches: 1. Per germline, CDR1 SNHLY and CDR2 FYNNEI. The CDR3 region has the DNA TGTGCCAGCAGTGAAAGGACAGGGGATCAGCCCCAGCATTTT. It codes for CASSERTGDQPQHF.

CDR3 coding DNA: TGTGCCAGCAGCCCCAGCGGGGGGGCTCTTTGGTTCTTC. This codes for CASSPSGGALWFF. This chain connects TRBV5-6 to TRBJ2-1; the match to TRBD2 covers 10 bases. Germline CDR1 and CDR2: SGHDT and YYEEEE. The CDR3 is 13 residues long. Trimming removed 4 bases from V and 15 bases from J; junction bases left unmatched: 10.

The rearrangement uses TRBV5-1 and TRBJ2-7; TRBD1 matches at 7 bases. The CDR3 loop spans 16 amino acids. Germline trimming cut 4 bases from V and 2 bases from J; bases unmatched to any gene: 12. Per germline, CDR1 SGHRS and CDR2 YFSETQ. The CDR3 protein is CASSRRDRVMPYEQYF. CDR3 DNA: TGCGCCAGCAGCAGAAGAGACAGGGTAATGCCCTACGAGCAGTACTTC. Supplemented by reference TRBV5-1 and TRBJ2-7, the full variable domain reads KAGVTQTPRYLIKTRGQQVTLSCSPISGHRSVSWYQQTPGQGLQFLFEYFSETQRNKGNFPGRFSGRQFSNSRSEMNVSTLELGDSALYLCASSRRDRVMPYEQYFGPGTRLTVT.

The chain employs TRBV1 and TRBJ2-3; the table gives TRBD2 as D, unverified against the DNA. TRBV1 is designated a pseudogene. This CDR3 spans 14 amino acids. As DNA, the CDR3 is TGCACCAGCAGCCAAGATATAGCAGCCAGTACGCAGTATTTT. It encodes CTSSQDIAASTQYF.

The rearrangement links TRBV7-9 to TRBJ2-7, with 7 nucleotides matching TRBD1. Per the germline V gene, CDR1 is SEHNR and CDR2 is FQNEAQ (reference sequence). The CDR3 extends over 16 amino acids. The V and J ends lost 5 bases and 2 bases, in that order; junction bases with no gene match: 12. In DNA form, the CDR3 reads TGTGCCAGCAGCCCAGTCGGGACAGCTCATACCTACGAGCAGTACTTC. Its protein product is CASSPVGTAHTYEQYF.

V gene TRBV29-1 combines with J gene TRBJ1-2, with 7 bases fitting TRBD1. The germline V gene encodes CDR1 SQVTM and CDR2 ANQGSEA. This CDR3 region has 17 residues. The trim removed 6 bases at V and 10 bases at J, leaving 26 bases unmatched. CDR3 in amino acids: CSVHLNTDRALPPDYTF. The CDR3 nucleotides read TGCAGCGTCCATTTAAATACTGACAGGGCCCTTCCTCCGGACTACACCTTC.

The rearrangement joins TRBV4-1 to TRBJ2-1; 12 nucleotides align to TRBD2. CDR1 is MGHRA, CDR2 YSYEKL, per germline. CDR3 length: 15 residues. V dropped 1 base and J dropped 6; count of bases not matched to a gene: 1. CDR3: CASSQATSGGNEQFF. Written as DNA, the CDR3 is TGCGCCAGCAGCCAAGCGACTAGCGGGGGCAATGAGCAGTTCTTC.

V usage is TRBV7-3 and J usage is TRBJ2-6, with unresolved D. V shed 5 bases and J shed 0 bases, with 8 bases lying between them. This CDR3 spans 15 amino acids. The germline V gene encodes CDR1 SGHTA and CDR2 FQGTGA. CDR3 in DNA: TGTGCCAGCAGCCTCCAACTCTCTGGGGCCAACGTCCTGACTTTC. Encoded protein: CASSLQLSGANVLTF.

The chain uses TRBV3-1 (or the pseudogene TRBV3-2) and TRBJ1-1; D might be TRBD1 (6 bases). The CDR3 loop spans 16 amino acids. Between the trimmed V and J ends, which lost 3 bases and 3 bases, there was a span of 17 bases. Per the germline V gene, CDR1 is LGHDT and CDR2 is YNNKEL (reference sequence). CDR3 in DNA: TGTGCCAGCAGCCAGGTTTTGGGGGGGCGCGACACTGAAGCTTTCTTT. Residues: CASSQVLGGRDTEAFF.

J is TRBJ2-7 and V is TRBV6-5; tentatively, D is TRBD1 (5 bases). Looked up from germline, CDR1 is MNHEY and CDR2 is SVGAGI. Trimming shortened V by 2 bases and J by 5 bases, and 10 bases separated the two germline ends. The CDR3 contains 13 residues. CDR3 coding DNA: TGTGCCAGCAGTTACCAGGACACTGACGAGCAGTACTTC. The encoded protein is CASSYQDTDEQYF.

This chain uses TRBV29-1 with TRBJ2-1; D perhaps matches TRBD2 (6 bases). Germline-derived CDR1 and CDR2 are SQVTM and ANQGSEA. Between the trimmed V and J ends, which lost 8 bases and 0 bases, there was a span of 14 bases. The CDR3 spans 14 residues. In DNA form, the CDR3 reads TGCAGCTTTAGCGGCTGGAGCTCCTACAATGAGCAGTTCTTC. As protein: CSFSGWSSYNEQFF.

This clone came up once. The chain employs TRBV10-3 and TRBJ1-1; TRBD1 might be the D (5 bases). CDR1 is ENHRY, CDR2 SYGVKD, per germline. The CDR3 sequence is 15 residues long. V shed 3 bases and J shed 0 bases, with 11 bases lying between them. In DNA form, the CDR3 reads TGTGCCATCAGTGATGGGGGGATCGTGAACACTGAAGCTTTCTTT. Its protein is CAISDGGIVNTEAFF.

The table lists this clone with a count of one. The rearrangement links TRBV30 to TRBJ1-2; 11 bases agree with TRBD1. This CDR3 comprises 13 residues. Losses at the gene ends were 5 bases for V and 7 bases for J; bases not matched to a gene: 6. Germline CDR1 reads GTSNPN; CDR2 reads SVGIG (reference sequence). The CDR3 bases are TGTGCCTGGTTGGGACAGGGGGTCGGTGGCTACACCTTC. Translating gives CAWLGQGVGGYTF.

The V and J genes are TRBV5-1 and TRBJ2-5; D perhaps matches TRBD2 (5 bases). Between the trimmed V and J ends, which lost 2 bases and 4 bases, there was a span of 9 bases. Per the germline V gene, CDR1 is SGHRS and CDR2 is YFSETQ. This CDR3 spans 13 amino acids. The CDR3 region is CASSFEGTETQYF. CDR3 in DNA: TGCGCCAGCAGCTTTGAGGGTACAGAGACCCAGTACTTC.

The V call is TRBV7-8, the J call TRBJ2-3, with 8 bases identical to TRBD2. Germline V gives CDR1 SGHVS, CDR2 FQNEAQ. The J segment lost 2 bases and the V segment lost 3 bases, leaving 7 bases of the junction unmatched. This CDR3 spans 16 amino acids. In DNA, the CDR3 is TGTGCCAGCAGCTTCGGGGGGGGGAGACCCACAGATACGCAGTATTTT. Protein: CASSFGGGRPTDTQYF.